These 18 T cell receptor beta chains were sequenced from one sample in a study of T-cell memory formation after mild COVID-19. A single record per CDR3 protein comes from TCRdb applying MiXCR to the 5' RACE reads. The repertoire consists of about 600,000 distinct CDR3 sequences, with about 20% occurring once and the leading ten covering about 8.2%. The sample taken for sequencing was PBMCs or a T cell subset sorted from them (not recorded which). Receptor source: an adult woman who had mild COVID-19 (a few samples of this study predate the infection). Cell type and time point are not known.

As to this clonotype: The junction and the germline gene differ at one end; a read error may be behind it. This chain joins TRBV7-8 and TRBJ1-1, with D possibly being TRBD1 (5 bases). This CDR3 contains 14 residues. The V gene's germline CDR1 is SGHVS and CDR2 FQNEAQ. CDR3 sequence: CASTLTFGGTEAFF. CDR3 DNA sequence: TGTGCCAGCACCTTAACCTTTGGGGGCACTGAAGCTTTCTTT.

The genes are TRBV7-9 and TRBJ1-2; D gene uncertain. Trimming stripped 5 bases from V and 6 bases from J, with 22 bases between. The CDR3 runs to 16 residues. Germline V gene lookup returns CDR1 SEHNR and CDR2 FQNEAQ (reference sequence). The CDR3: CASSPPIPTYVDGYTF. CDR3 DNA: TGTGCCAGCAGCCCCCCCATCCCCACATACGTAGATGGCTACACCTTC.

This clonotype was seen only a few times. CDR3 protein: CASSSSGQPNTEAFF. In nucleotides, the CDR3 is TGCGCCAGCAGCTCCTCGGGACAGCCGAACACTGAAGCTTTCTTT. The rearrangement links TRBV5-1 to TRBJ1-1, with TRBD1 identical over 7 bases. Germline lookup yields CDR1 SGHRS and CDR2 YFSETQ. J was trimmed by 1 base and V by 3 bases; bases with no gene match: 6. The length of the CDR3 is 15 residues.

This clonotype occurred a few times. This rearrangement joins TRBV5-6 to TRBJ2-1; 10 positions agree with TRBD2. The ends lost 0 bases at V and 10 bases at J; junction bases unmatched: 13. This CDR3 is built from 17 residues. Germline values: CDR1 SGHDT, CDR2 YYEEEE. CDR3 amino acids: CASSLGWGTSVIGEQFF. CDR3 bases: TGTGCCAGCAGCTTGGGATGGGGGACTAGCGTCATTGGCGAGCAGTTCTTC.

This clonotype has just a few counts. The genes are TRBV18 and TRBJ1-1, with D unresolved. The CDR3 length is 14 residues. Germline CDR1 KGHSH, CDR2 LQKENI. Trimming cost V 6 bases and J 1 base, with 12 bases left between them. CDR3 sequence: CASSRRTENTEAFF. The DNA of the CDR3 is TGTGCCAGCTCCCGAAGGACCGAGAACACTGAAGCTTTCTTT.

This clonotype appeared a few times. The CDR3 sequence: CASHKGGLSYEQYF. DNA for the CDR3: TGTGCCAGCCATAAGGGTGGACTGTCCTACGAGCAGTACTTC. The rearrangement links TRBV12-3 or TRBV12-4 to TRBJ2-7; perhaps TRBD2 as D (5 bases). The CDR3 runs 14 residues. V was clipped by 8 bases and J by 1 base, with 15 bases between them.

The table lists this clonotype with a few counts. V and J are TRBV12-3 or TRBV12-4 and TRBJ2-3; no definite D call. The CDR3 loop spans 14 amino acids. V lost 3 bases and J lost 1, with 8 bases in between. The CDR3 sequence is CASSFGGRTDTQYF. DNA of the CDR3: TGTGCCAGCAGTTTTGGTGGACGCACAGATACGCAGTATTTT.

In DNA form, the CDR3 reads TGTGCCAGCAGCCTCCGGGGGCGTTATCAGCCCCAGCATTTT. This gives the protein CASSLRGRYQPQHF. This chain links TRBV5-6 with TRBJ1-5; weak D call: TRBD1 (6 bases). With 4 bases removed from V and 5 bases from J, the gap between germline ends came to 13 bases. The CDR3 contains 14 residues. Germline CDR1 SGHDT, CDR2 YYEEEE. The full variable domain, its missing parts supplied by reference TRBV5-6 and TRBJ1-5, is DAGVTQSPTHLIKTRGQQVTLRCSPKSGHDTVSWYQQALGQGPQFIFQYYEEEERQRGNFPDRFSGHQFPNYSSELNVNALLLGDSALYLCASSLRGRYQPQHFGDGTRLSIL.

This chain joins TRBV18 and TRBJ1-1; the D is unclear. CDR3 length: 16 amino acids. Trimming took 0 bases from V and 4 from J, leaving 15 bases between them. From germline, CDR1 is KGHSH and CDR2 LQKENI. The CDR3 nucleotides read TGTGCCAGCTCACCACCCCCCCCCGGGGATGGCACTGAAGCTTTCTTT. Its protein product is CASSPPPPGDGTEAFF.

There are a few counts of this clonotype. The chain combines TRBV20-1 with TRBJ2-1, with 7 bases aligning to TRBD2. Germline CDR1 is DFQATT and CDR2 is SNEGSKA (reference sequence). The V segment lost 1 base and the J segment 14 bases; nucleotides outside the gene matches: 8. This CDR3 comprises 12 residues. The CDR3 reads CSARAGPAGKFF. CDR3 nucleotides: TGCAGTGCTAGAGCGGGCCCAGCGGGGAAGTTCTTC.

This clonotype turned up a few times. CDR3 protein: CASSIEPGGDTQYF. As DNA, the CDR3 is TGTGCCAGTAGTATAGAACCGGGGGGGGATACGCAGTATTTT. This rearrangement joins TRBV19 to TRBJ2-3, with TRBD2 identical over 8 bases. The junction had 2 bases not matched to a gene; V was cut back by 0 bases and J by 6 bases. From germline, CDR1 is LNHDA and CDR2 SQIVND (reference sequence). The CDR3 has 14 amino acids.

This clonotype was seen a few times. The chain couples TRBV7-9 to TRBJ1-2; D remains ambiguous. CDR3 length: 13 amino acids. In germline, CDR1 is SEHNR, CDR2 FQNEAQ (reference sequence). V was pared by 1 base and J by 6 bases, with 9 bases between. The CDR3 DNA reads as TGTGCCAGCAGCTTAGGGGAAGGAGATGGCTACACCTTC. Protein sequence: CASSLGEGDGYTF.

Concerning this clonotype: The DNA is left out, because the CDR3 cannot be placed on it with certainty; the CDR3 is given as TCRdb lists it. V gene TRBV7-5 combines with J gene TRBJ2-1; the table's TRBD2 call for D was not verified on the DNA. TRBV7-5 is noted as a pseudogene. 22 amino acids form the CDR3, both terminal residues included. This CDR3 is CISVSEAPGTSGKKEPYNEQFF.

The CDR3 region is CASSREGTDRRPYEQYF. The CDR3 DNA reads as TGTGCCAGCAGCCGGGAGGGGACAGACCGGCGCCCTTACGAGCAGTACTTC. The chain combines TRBV4-2 with TRBJ2-7; D may be TRBD1 or TRBD2 (7 bases each). Trimming pared 4 bases from V and 4 bases from J, leaving 23 bases between. Germline loops: CDR1 LGHNA, CDR2 YNFKEQ. This CDR3 comprises 17 residues.

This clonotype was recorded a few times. CDR3 in amino acids: CASSYQDRPSYNEQFF. CDR3 in DNA: TGTGCCAGCAGTTACCAGGACAGGCCATCCTACAATGAGCAGTTCTTC. The gene calls are TRBV6-2 or TRBV6-3 and TRBJ2-1; 7 bases match TRBD1. This CDR3 has 16 amino acids. Per the germline V gene, CDR1 is MNHEY and CDR2 is SVGEGT. V was clipped by 2 bases and J by 1 base; unmatched bases: 5.

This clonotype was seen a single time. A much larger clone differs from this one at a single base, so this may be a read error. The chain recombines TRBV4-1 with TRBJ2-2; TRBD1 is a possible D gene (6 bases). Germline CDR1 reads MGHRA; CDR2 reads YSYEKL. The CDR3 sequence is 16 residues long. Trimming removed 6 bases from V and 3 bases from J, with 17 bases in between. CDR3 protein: CASRSAGTQYTGELFF. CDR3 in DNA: TGCGCCAGCAGATCGGCCGGGACACAATACACCGGGGAGCTGTTTTTT.

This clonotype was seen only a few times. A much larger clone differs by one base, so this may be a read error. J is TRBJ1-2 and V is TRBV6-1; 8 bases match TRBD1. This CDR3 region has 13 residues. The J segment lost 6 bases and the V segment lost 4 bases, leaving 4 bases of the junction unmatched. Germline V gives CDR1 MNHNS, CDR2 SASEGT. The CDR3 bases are TGTGCCAGCAGTGCCCGGACAGGGAATGGCTACACCTTC. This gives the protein CASSARTGNGYTF.

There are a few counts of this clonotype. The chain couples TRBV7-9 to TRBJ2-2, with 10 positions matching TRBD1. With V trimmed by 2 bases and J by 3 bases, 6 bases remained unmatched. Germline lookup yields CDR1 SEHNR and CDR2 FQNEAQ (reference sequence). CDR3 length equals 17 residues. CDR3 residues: CASSLPLGQGDTGELFF. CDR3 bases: TGTGCCAGCAGCTTACCACTAGGACAGGGGGACACCGGGGAGCTGTTTTTT.